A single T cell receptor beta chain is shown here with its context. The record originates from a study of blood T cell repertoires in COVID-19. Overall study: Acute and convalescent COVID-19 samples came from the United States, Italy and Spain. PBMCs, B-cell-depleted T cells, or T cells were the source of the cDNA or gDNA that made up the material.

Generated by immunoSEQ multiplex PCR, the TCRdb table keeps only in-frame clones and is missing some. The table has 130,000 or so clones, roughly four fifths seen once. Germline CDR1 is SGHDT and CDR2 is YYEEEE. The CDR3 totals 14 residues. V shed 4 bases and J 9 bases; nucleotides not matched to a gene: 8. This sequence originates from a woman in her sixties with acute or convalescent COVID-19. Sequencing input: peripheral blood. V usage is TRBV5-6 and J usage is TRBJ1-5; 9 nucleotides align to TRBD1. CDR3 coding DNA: TGTGCCAGCAGCCTCGGGACAGGGTCACGGCCCCAGCATTTT. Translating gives CASSLGTGSRPQHF.